These 2 T cell receptor beta chains were sequenced from one sample in a study of vaccination and CD4 T cells after COVID-19. Treatment in this sample: roughly ten-day PBMC culture with coronavirus spike peptide pools or control peptides (ViraFEST assay). The antigens these receptors bind are not known. The Oncomine TCR Beta short-read assay was applied to DNA of cultured CD4+ T cells. TCRdb itself ran the PCR reads through MiXCR, one entry per CDR3 protein. In the table there are about 19,000 distinct CDR3 sequences, about 50% of which are singletons. Sequencing used CD4+ T cells from blood, cultured in vitro. The receptors were sampled from a human donor who had recovered from COVID-19.

V and J are TRBV20-1 and TRBJ2-7; D call uncertain. Between the trimmed V and J ends, which lost 6 bases and 2 bases, there was a span of 11 bases. The CDR3 sequence is 12 residues long. Germline V CDR1 and CDR2: DFQATT, SNEGSKA (reference sequence). CDR3 in amino acids: CSAESETYEQYF. DNA of the CDR3: TGCAGTGCCGAAAGCGAAACCTACGAGCAGTACTTC.

The chain combines TRBV29-1 with TRBJ2-3; 12 bases agree with TRBD2. Germline CDR1 SQVTM, CDR2 ANQGSEA. The CDR3 covers 18 residues. Trimming cost V 4 bases and J 2 bases; bases outside gene matches: 13. This CDR3 reads CSVALLGLAGASTDTQYF. DNA for the CDR3: TGCAGCGTTGCATTGTTGGGACTAGCGGGCGCCTCCACAGATACGCAGTATTTT.